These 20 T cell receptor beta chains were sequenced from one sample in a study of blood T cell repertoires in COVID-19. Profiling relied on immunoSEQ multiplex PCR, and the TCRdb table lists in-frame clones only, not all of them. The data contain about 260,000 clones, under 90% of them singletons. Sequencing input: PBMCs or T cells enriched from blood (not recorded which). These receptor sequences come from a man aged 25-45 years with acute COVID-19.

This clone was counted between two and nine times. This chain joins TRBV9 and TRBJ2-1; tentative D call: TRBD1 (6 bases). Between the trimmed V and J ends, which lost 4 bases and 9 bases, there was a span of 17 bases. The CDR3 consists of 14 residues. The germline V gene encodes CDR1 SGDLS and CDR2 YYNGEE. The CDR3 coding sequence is TGTGCCAGCAGCCCACAGGGATCCGGTGGTGAGCAGTTCTTC. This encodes CASSPQGSGGEQFF.

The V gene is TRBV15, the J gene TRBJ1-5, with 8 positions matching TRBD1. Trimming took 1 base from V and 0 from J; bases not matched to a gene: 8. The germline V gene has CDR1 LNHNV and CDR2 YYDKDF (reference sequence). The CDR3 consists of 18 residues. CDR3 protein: CATSRGQGAGDSNQPQHF. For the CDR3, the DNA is TGTGCCACCAGCAGAGGGCAGGGGGCCGGGGATAGCAATCAGCCCCAGCATTTT.

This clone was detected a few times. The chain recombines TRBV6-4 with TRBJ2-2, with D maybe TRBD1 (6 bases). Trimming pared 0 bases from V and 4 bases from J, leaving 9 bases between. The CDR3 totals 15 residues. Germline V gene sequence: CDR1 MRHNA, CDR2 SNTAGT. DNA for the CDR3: TGTGCCAGCAGTGACTCTAGGGACACCACCGGGGAGCTGTTTTTT. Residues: CASSDSRDTTGELFF.

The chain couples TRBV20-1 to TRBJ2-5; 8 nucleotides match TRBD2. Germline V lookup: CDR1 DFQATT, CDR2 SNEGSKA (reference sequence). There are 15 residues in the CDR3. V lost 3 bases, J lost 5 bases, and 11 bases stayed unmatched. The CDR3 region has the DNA TGCAGTGCTAGTGGACGGTTAGCGGGGCAGGAGACCCAGTACTTC. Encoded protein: CSASGRLAGQETQYF.

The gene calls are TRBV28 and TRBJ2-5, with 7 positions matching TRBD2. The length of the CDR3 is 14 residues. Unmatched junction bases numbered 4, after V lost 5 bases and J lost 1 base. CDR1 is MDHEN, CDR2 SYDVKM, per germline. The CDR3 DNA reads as TGTGCCAGCAGTCCAGCGGGGCCCCAAGAGACCCAGTACTTC. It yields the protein CASSPAGPQETQYF. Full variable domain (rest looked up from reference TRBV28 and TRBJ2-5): DVKVTQSSRYLVKRTGEKVFLECVQDMDHENMFWYRQDPGLGLRLIYFSYDVKMKEKGDIPEGYSVSREKKERFSLILESASTNQTSMYLCASSPAGPQETQYFGPGTRLLVL.

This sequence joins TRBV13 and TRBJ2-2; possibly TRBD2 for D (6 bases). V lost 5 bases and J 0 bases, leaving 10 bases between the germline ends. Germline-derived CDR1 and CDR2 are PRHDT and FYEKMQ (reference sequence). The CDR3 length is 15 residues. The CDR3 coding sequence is TGTGCCAGCAGCCAGGGACTCCCGAACACCGGGGAGCTGTTTTTT. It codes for CASSQGLPNTGELFF.

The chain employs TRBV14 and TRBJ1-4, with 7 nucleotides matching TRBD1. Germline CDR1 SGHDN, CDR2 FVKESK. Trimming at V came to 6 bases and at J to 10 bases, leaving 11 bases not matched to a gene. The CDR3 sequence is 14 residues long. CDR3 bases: TGTGCCAGCAGTGGAGGGGGCGGGCCCCTAAAACTGTTTTTT. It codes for CASSGGGGPLKLFF.

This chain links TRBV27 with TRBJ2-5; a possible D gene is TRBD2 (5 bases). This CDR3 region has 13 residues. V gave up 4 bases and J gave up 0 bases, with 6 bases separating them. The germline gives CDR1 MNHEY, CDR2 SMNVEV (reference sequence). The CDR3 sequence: CASSSGNQETQYF. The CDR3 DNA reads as TGTGCCAGCAGTTCCGGGAACCAAGAGACCCAGTACTTC.

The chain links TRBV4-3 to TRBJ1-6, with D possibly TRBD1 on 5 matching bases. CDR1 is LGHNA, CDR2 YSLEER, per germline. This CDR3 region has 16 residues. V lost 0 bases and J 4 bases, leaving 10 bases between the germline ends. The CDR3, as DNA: TGCGCCAGCAGCCAAGATGTGCAGGGATATAATTCACCCCTCCACTTT. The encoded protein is CASSQDVQGYNSPLHF.

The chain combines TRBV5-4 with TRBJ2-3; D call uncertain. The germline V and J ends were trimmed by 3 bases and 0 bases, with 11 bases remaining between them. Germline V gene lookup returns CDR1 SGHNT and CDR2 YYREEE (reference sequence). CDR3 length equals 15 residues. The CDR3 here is CASSSQIRSTDTQYF. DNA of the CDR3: TGTGCCAGCAGCTCCCAGATCCGAAGCACAGATACGCAGTATTTT.

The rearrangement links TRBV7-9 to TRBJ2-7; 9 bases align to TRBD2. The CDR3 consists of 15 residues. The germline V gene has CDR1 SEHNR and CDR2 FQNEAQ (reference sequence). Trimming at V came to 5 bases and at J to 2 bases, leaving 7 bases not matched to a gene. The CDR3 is CASSHASGVPYEQYV. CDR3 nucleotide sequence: TGTGCCAGCAGCCACGCTAGCGGGGTACCCTACGAGCAGTACGTC.

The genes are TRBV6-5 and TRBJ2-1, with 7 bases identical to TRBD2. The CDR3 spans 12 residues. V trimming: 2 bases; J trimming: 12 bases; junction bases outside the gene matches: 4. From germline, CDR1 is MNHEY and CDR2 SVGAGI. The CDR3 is CASSYPGGGQFF. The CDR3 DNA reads TGTGCCAGCAGTTACCCGGGGGGTGGGCAGTTCTTC.

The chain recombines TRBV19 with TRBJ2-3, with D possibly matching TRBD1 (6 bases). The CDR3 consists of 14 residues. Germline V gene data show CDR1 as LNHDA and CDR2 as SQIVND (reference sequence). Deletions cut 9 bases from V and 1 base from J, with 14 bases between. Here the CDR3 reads CASRPGGRTDTQYF. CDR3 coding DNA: TGTGCCAGCCGGCCTGGGGGCCGCACAGATACGCAGTATTTT.

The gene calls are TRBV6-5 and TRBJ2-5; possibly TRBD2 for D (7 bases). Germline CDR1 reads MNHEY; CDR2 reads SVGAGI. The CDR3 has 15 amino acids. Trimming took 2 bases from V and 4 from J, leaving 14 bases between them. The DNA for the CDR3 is TGTGCCAGCAGTTACCGGGCAGGGGAGGGAGAGACCCAGTACTTC. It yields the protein CASSYRAGEGETQYF.

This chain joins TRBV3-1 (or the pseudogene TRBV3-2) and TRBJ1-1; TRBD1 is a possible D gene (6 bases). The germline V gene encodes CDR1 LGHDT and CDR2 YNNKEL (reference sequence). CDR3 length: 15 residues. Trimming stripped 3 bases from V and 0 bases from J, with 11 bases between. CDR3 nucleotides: TGTGCCAGCAGCCAGGACAGAGCGGTGAACACTGAAGCTTTCTTT. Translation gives CASSQDRAVNTEAFF.

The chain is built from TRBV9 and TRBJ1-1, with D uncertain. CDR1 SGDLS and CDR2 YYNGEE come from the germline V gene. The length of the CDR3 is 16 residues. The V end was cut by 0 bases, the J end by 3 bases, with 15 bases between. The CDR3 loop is CASSVGGLGMDTEAFF. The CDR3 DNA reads TGTGCCAGCAGCGTAGGCGGGTTAGGGATGGACACTGAAGCTTTCTTT.

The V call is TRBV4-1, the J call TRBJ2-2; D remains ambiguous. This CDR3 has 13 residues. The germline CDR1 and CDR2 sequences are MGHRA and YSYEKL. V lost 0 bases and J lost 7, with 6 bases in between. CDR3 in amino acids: CASSQDNLGELFF. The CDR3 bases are TGCGCCAGCAGCCAAGATAATCTCGGGGAGCTGTTTTTT.

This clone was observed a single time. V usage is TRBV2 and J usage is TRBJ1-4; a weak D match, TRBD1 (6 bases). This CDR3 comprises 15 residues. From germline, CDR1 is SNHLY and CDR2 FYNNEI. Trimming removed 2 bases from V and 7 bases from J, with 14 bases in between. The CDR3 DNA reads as TGTGCCAGCAGTGAATACATAGGGGGGGGTGAAAAACTGTTTTTT. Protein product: CASSEYIGGGEKLFF.

The CDR3 sequence is CASSTRDSQETQYF. The CDR3 nucleotides are TGTGCCAGCAGCACTCGGGACAGTCAAGAGACCCAGTACTTC. V usage is TRBV7-2 and J usage is TRBJ2-5, with 7 nucleotides matching TRBD1. The CDR3 runs 14 residues. Trimming removed 5 bases from V and 2 bases from J; junction bases left unmatched: 5. Germline V lookup: CDR1 SGHTA, CDR2 FQGNSA.

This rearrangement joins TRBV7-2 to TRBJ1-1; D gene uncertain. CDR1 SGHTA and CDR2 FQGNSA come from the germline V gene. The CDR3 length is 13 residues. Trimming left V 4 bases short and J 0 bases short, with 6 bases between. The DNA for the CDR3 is TGTGCCAGCAGCTACTTGATGAACACTGAAGCTTTCTTT. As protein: CASSYLMNTEAFF.